This TCR beta chain was recorded in a study of blood T cell repertoires in COVID-19. In the study overall: Collection of acute and convalescent COVID-19 samples took place in the United States, Italy and Spain.

Clones were sequenced by immunoSEQ multiplex PCR, and TCRdb holds only the in-frame ones, with some missing. The sample holds about 190,000 clones; approximately 86% are singletons and the top ten take 1.1%. The germline CDR1 and CDR2 sequences are KGHDR and SFDVKD. This CDR3 region has 13 residues. V lost 10 bases to trimming and J lost 7 bases; unmatched junction nucleotides: 8. This clone is a singleton in its sample. This receptor was obtained from a man aged 30 to 45 with acute or convalescent COVID-19. This rearrangement joins TRBV24-1 to TRBJ2-3; TRBD1 matches at 9 bases. The material sequenced was peripheral blood. CDR3 residues: CATAGQGEYTQYF. The CDR3 DNA reads as TGTGCCACAGCGGGACAGGGTGAATATACGCAGTATTTT.